Listed here are 15 T cell receptor beta chains from one sample, sequenced in a study of cytomegalovirus exposure and HLA in healthy donors (TCRdb year 2017). To prepare the library, the immunoSEQ multiplex PCR assay was applied. For the multiplex PCR, a mixture combining 60 forward primers for TCR Vbeta segments and 13 reverse primers for TCR Jbeta segments was used. TCRdb took over this immuneACCESS table, retaining in-frame rearrangements with V and J assigned. Such tables are incomplete; in checked studies, under half of the missing clones stem from an unresolved V gene, and the remainder is unexplained. The sample contains about 160,000 clones, over 65% of them found a single time. 2.8% of the sample is held by the ten biggest clonotypes. The sample taken for sequencing was PBMCs. The receptors were sampled from a woman aged 40 to 50 in good health and CMV-seropositive.

The chain is built from TRBV9 and TRBJ2-1; 11 bases fit TRBD2. Trimming cost V 0 bases and J 3 bases; bases outside gene matches: 17. CDR1 SGDLS and CDR2 YYNGEE come from the germline V gene. This CDR3 is 21 amino acids long. CDR3 nucleotide sequence: TGTGCCAGCAGCGTAGAGGGGGGGGGTCTAGCGGGAGGACCCTTCTACAATGAGCAGTTCTTC. As protein: CASSVEGGGLAGGPFYNEQFF.

This chain joins TRBV4-3 and TRBJ2-2, with TRBD1 matching 8 bases. V gave up 0 bases and J gave up 4 bases; unmatched junction bases: 13. Germline assignment: CDR1 LGHNA and CDR2 YSLEER. CDR3 size: 19 residues. This chain's CDR3 is CASSQDLGQGAMSTGELFF. CDR3 bases: TGCGCCAGCAGCCAAGATCTAGGGCAGGGGGCGATGAGCACCGGGGAGCTGTTTTTT.

This clone was counted once. This chain links TRBV5-1 with TRBJ1-6; 10 nucleotides align to TRBD1. J gave up 10 bases and V 4 bases, and 8 bases lay outside the gene matches. Germline CDR1 reads SGHRS; CDR2 reads YFSETQ. This CDR3 is built from 15 residues. The DNA for the CDR3 is TGCGCCAGCAGCATACGGGACAGGGGTCAGTCACCCCTCCACTTT. Translation: CASSIRDRGQSPLHF.

This clone was seen a handful of times. This sequence joins TRBV5-4 and TRBJ2-2, with TRBD2 identical over 11 bases. CDR3 length: 16 residues. Germline assignment: CDR1 SGHNT and CDR2 YYREEE (reference sequence). J was trimmed by 5 bases and V by 1 base; bases with no gene match: 4. In nucleotides, the CDR3 is TGTGCCAGCAGCTTGAGGCTAGCGGGAGGAACCGGGGAGCTGTTTTTT. Translation: CASSLRLAGGTGELFF.

This clone came up a few times. The chain is built from TRBV7-2 and TRBJ2-7; D gene unclear. This CDR3 spans 14 amino acids. CDR1 is SGHTA, CDR2 FQGNSA, per germline. V lost 6 bases and J lost 6, with 18 bases in between. The CDR3 region has the DNA TGTGCCAGCAGACGCGACTTAGTCGCCCTCGAGCAGTACTTC. It translates to CASRRDLVALEQYF.

J is TRBJ2-5 and V is TRBV11-2; 8 bases are shared with TRBD1. V shed 6 bases, J shed 2 bases, and the junction held 8 bases outside the gene matches. CDR1 and CDR2 from the germline V gene are SGHAT and FQNNGV. The CDR3 loop spans 15 amino acids. CDR3 coding DNA: TGTGCCAGCAGGCCCGGGACAGGCGCTCAAGAGACCCAGTACTTC. This encodes CASRPGTGAQETQYF.

The J gene is TRBJ2-3, the V gene TRBV19, with 9 nucleotides matching TRBD2. Germline lookup yields CDR1 LNHDA and CDR2 SQIVND (reference sequence). This CDR3 spans 17 amino acids. Losses at the gene ends were 3 bases for V and 0 bases for J; bases not matched to a gene: 7. DNA of the CDR3: TGTGCCAGTAGTATCCTACCACTAGCGGGTAGCACAGATACGCAGTATTTT. Its protein is CASSILPLAGSTDTQYF. The full variable domain, in which reference TRBV19 and TRBJ2-3 provide the parts outside the CDR3, is DGGITQSPKYLFRKEGQNVTLSCEQNLNHDAMYWYRQDPGQGLRLIYYSQIVNDFQKGDIAEGYSVSREKKESFPLTVTSAQKNPTAFYLCASSILPLAGSTDTQYFGPGTRLTVL.

J is TRBJ2-7 and V is TRBV27, with a possible D match to TRBD1 (5 bases). Germline CDR1 is MNHEY and CDR2 is SMNVEV (reference sequence). Trimming removed 5 bases at V and 0 bases at J, with 11 bases between. The CDR3 runs to 14 residues. CDR3 sequence: CASSLLGDSYEQYF. The CDR3 nucleotides are TGTGCCAGCAGTCTTTTAGGGGACTCCTACGAGCAGTACTTC.

This chain connects TRBV5-1 to TRBJ1-5; 9 bases line up with TRBD1. The V segment lost 4 bases and the J segment 4 bases; nucleotides outside the gene matches: 3. The germline CDR1 and CDR2 sequences are SGHRS and YFSETQ. The CDR3 is made up of 14 amino acids. This chain's CDR3 is CASSIGTGNQPQHF. In nucleotides, the CDR3 is TGCGCCAGCAGCATAGGGACAGGGAATCAGCCCCAGCATTTT.

The gene calls are TRBV7-6 and TRBJ2-5; the match to TRBD1 covers 9 bases. The DNA end favors TRBJ2-7, so the J call may be wrong. The CDR3 contains 18 residues. Germline CDR1 SGHVS, CDR2 FNYEAQ. CDR3 nucleotides: TGTGCCAGCAGCACAATCCACCCGGGACAGGGAGCTCACTACGAGCAGTACTTC. Residues: CASSTIHPGQGAHYEQYF.

In its sample, this clone was seen once. The chain couples TRBV5-1 to TRBJ2-7; tentative D call: TRBD1 (6 bases). Germline CDR1 reads SGHRS; CDR2 reads YFSETQ. The length of the CDR3 is 16 residues. The V and J ends lost 7 bases and 0 bases respectively, with 20 bases between them. Here the CDR3 DNA reads TGCGCCAGCCGAGAATCAGGGGCGGCTGGCTCCTACGAGCAGTACTTC. This translates into CASRESGAAGSYEQYF.

This rearrangement joins TRBV19 to TRBJ2-3; D gene uncertain. Trimming cost V 3 bases and J 8 bases, with 6 bases left between them. Looked up from germline, CDR1 is LNHDA and CDR2 is SQIVND (reference sequence). This CDR3 comprises 11 residues. The CDR3 region has the DNA TGTGCCAGTAGTATCTCTAGTACGCAGTATTTT. Translating it yields CASSISSTQYF.

The chain combines TRBV5-1 with TRBJ1-1; D not certain. V shed 1 base and J shed 6 bases, with 16 bases lying between them. The CDR3 extends over 15 amino acids. Germline CDR1 is SGHRS and CDR2 is YFSETQ. Here the CDR3 DNA reads TGCGCCAGCAGCTTGACCGGGCCCCGGGGTCCTGAAGCTTTCTTT. Translated: CASSLTGPRGPEAFF. The full variable domain, its missing parts supplied by reference TRBV5-1 and TRBJ1-1, is KAGVTQTPRYLIKTRGQQVTLSCSPISGHRSVSWYQQTPGQGLQFLFEYFSETQRNKGNFPGRFSGRQFSNSRSEMNVSTLELGDSALYLCASSLTGPRGPEAFFGQGTRLTVV.

The genes are TRBV7-9 and TRBJ2-2, with a possible D match to TRBD2 (5 bases). The V end was cut by 8 bases, the J end by 7 bases, with 5 bases between. The CDR3 sequence is 10 residues long. CDR1 is SEHNR, CDR2 FQNEAQ, per germline (reference sequence). The CDR3 region has the DNA TGTGCCAGCGAGGGCGGGGAGCTGTTTTTT. Protein product: CASEGGELFF. Variable domain in full (rest from reference TRBV7-9 and TRBJ2-2): DTGVSQNPRHKITKRGQNVTFRCDPISEHNRLYWYRQTLGQGPEFLTYFQNEAQLEKSRLLSDRFSAERPKGSFSTLEIQRTEQGDSAMYLCASEGGELFFGEGSRLTVL.

The chain has TRBV19 and TRBJ1-1; 7 bases are a match to TRBD1. The CDR3 spans 13 residues. V trimming: 4 bases; J trimming: 8 bases; junction bases outside the gene matches: 7. Germline CDR1 is LNHDA and CDR2 is SQIVND (reference sequence). The CDR3 bases are TGTGCCAGTAGTACCGAGACAGGGTCAGAAGCTTTCTTT. Protein sequence: CASSTETGSEAFF.